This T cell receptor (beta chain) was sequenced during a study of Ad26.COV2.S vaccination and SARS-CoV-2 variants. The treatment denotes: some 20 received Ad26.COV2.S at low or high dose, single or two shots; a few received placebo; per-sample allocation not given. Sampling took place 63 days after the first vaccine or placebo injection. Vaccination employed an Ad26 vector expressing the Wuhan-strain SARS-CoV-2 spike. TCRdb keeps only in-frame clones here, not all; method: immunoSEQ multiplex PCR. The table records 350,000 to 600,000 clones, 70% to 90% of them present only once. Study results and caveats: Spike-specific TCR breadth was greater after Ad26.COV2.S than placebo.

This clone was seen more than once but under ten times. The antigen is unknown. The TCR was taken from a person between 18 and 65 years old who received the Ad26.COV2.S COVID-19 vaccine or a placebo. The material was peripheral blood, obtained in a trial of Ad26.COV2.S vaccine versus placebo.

Written as DNA, the CDR3 is TGTGCCAGCAGGACGGGAAACTACGAGCAGTACTTC. Its translation: CASRTGNYEQYF. The genes are TRBV28 and TRBJ2-7; perhaps TRBD2 as D (5 bases). Germline V gives CDR1 MDHEN, CDR2 SYDVKM. Trimming pared 6 bases from V and 3 bases from J, leaving 9 bases between. CDR3 length: 12 amino acids.